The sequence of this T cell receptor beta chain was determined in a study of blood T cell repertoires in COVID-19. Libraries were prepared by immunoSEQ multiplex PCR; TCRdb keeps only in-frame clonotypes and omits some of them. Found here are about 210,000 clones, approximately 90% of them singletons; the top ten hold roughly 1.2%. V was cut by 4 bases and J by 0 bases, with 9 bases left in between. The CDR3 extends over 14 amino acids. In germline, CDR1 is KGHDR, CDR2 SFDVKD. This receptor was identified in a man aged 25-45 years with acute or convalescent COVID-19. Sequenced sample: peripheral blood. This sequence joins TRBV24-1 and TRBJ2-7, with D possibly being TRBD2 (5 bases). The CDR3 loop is CATSEGGYSYEQYF. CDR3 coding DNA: TGTGCCACCAGTGAAGGAGGTTACTCCTACGAGCAGTACTTC.